This is a list of T cell receptor beta chains from one sample in a study of a mutant IDH1 vaccine in newly diagnosed glioma. TCRdb's table, derived via immunoSEQ multiplex PCR, lists solely in-frame clones and lacks some. The profile shows some 29,000 clones, 60% to 85% of them singletons. The antigens for these receptors are not known. Material: PBMCs, obtained from a glioma patient whose treatment included an IDH1 peptide vaccine. The receptors originated from a woman between 25 and 40 years old with glioma. Some clones in this sample may be carry-over from other donors' samples. Both conserved end residues are part of each CDR3. The D gene is left open where the match is weak. Expanded clones get a size class; other rows say once, few or many, or leave the size out.

size	V	D	J	CDR3	DNA
-	TRBV11-2	-	TRBJ2-7	CASSLGLGGYEQYF	TGTGCCAGCAGCTTAGGGCTAGGTGGCTACGAGCAGTACTTC
-	TRBV19	-	TRBJ1-2	CASSKIGRENYGYTF	TGTGCCAGTAGTAAAATAGGCAGGGAGAACTATGGCTACACCTTC
-	TRBV5-6	-	TRBJ1-5	CASSLWGPWNNQPQHF	TGTGCCAGCAGCTTGTGGGGACCCTGGAATAATCAGCCCCAGCATTTT
once	TRBV9	TRBD2	TRBJ2-7	CASSVTSVSYEQYF	TGTGCCAGCAGCGTTACTAGCGTCTCCTACGAGCAGTACTTC
-	TRBV13	-	TRBJ2-1	CASSDGLRNNEQFF	TGTGCCAGCAGCGACGGACTAAGAAACAATGAGCAGTTCTTC
few	TRBV2	TRBD2	TRBJ2-1	CASSERLAGAYNEQFF	TGTGCCAGCAGTGAACGACTAGCGGGGGCCTACAATGAGCAGTTCTTC
-	TRBV5-1	-	TRBJ2-1	CASSLVRVGNEQFF	TGCGCCAGCAGCTTGGTGCGGGTTGGGAATGAGCAGTTCTTC
-	TRBV4-1	-	TRBJ2-3	CASSVGLILADTQYF	TGCGCCAGCAGCGTAGGACTAATCCTCGCAGATACGCAGTATTTT
-	TRBV6-6	-	TRBJ1-2	CASSSDTYYGYTF	TGTGCCAGCAGTTCGGACACCTACTATGGCTACACCTTC
-	TRBV19	-	TRBJ1-5	CASTPRQSERNQPQHF	TGTGCCAGTACCCCCCGACAATCCGAGCGTAATCAGCCCCAGCATTTT
few	TRBV27	TRBD1	TRBJ1-5	CATKSGTGGLYQPQHF	TGTGCCACCAAATCAGGGACAGGGGGTTTGTATCAGCCCCAGCATTTT
-	TRBV11-2	TRBD1	TRBJ1-1	CASSPGQGGWQTEAFF	TGTGCCAGCAGCCCGGGACAGGGGGGATGGCAAACTGAAGCTTTCTTT
-	TRBV2	-	TRBJ1-2	CASVMSGQSNYGYTF	TGTGCCAGTGTAATGTCAGGGCAATCTAACTATGGCTACACCTTC
-	TRBV2	TRBD1	TRBJ2-7	CASSRDRGLYEQYF	TGTGCCAGCAGCCGGGACAGGGGCCTCTACGAGCAGTACTTC
-	TRBV4-1	TRBD2	TRBJ2-1	CASSLPTSGKEQFF	TGCGCCAGCAGCCTACCGACTAGCGGGAAGGAGCAGTTCTTC
-	TRBV10-3	TRBD1	TRBJ2-3	CAIRGTGTGGADTQYF	TGTGCCATCAGGGGGACCGGGACAGGGGGTGCAGATACGCAGTATTTT
-	TRBV6-5	-	TRBJ1-5	CASSPRVSNQPQHF	TGTGCCAGCAGCCCTAGGGTTAGCAATCAGCCCCAGCATTTT
-	TRBV27	TRBD1	TRBJ2-7	CASSETGDYEQYF	TGTGCCAGCAGTGAGACAGGGGACTACGAGCAGTACTTC
-	TRBV2	-	TRBJ2-4	CASSENIQYF	TGTGCCAGCAGTGAAAACATTCAGTACTTC
-	TRBV5-1	-	TRBJ2-3	CASRTTTTDTQYF	TGCGCCAGCAGGACTACTACCACAGATACGCAGTATTTT
-	TRBV6-1	TRBD1	TRBJ2-7	CASSMGQGPYEQYF	TGTGCCAGCAGCATGGGACAGGGACCCTACGAGCAGTACTTC
-	TRBV5-8	-	TRBJ1-4	CASSLEVRGGEKLFF	TGTGCCAGCAGCTTGGAGGTCAGAGGGGGTGAAAAACTGTTTTTT
few	TRBV19	TRBD2	TRBJ2-1	CASSPQHGLAGGPRYEQFF	TGTGCCAGTAGTCCGCAACATGGACTAGCGGGAGGGCCTAGGTATGAGCAGTTCTTC
-	TRBV7-8	TRBD1	TRBJ1-2	CASSLSNRGSSGYTF	TGTGCCAGCAGCTTAAGTAACAGGGGTTCCTCTGGCTACACCTTC
-	TRBV10-3	-	TRBJ2-7	CAISESNRYQQYYEQYF	TGTGCCATCAGTGAGTCTAACAGATACCAACAATACTACGAGCAGTACTTC
-	TRBV29-1	-	TRBJ2-6	CSASLDRKFSGANVLTF	TGCAGCGCTTCCCTCGACAGGAAATTCTCTGGGGCCAACGTCCTGACTTTC
-	TRBV7-6	-	TRBJ2-7	CASSPEGLEQYF	TGTGCCAGCAGCCCCGAGGGTCTCGAGCAGTACTTC
few	TRBV5-6	TRBD1	TRBJ2-1	CASSFRDRGLF	TGTGCCAGCAGCTTCCGGGACAGGGGGCTCTTC
-	TRBV7-9	-	TRBJ1-2	CASSPGRSYGYTF	TGTGCCAGCAGCCCCGGACGAAGCTATGGCTACACCTTC
-	TRBV19	TRBD2	TRBJ2-7	CASSETGTSNEQYF	TGTGCCAGTAGTGAGACCGGGACTAGCAACGAGCAGTACTTC
-	TRBV6-5	-	TRBJ2-1	CASSRGGPYNEQFF	TGTGCCAGCAGTCGTGGGGGGCCCTACAATGAGCAGTTCTTC
-	TRBV9	-	TRBJ2-7	CASSVEGADEQYF	TGTGCCAGCAGCGTAGAAGGAGCAGACGAGCAGTACTTC
-	TRBV6-6	-	TRBJ2-1	CATTTGPGNEQFF	TGTGCCACAACCACCGGGCCAGGGAATGAGCAGTTCTTC
few	TRBV7-9	-	TRBJ2-7	CASSPTSPVSYEQYF	TGTGCCAGCAGTCCTACTAGCCCGGTCTCCTACGAGCAGTACTTC
-	TRBV30	-	TRBJ2-7	CAWSEGPALGYEQYF	TGTGCCTGGAGTGAGGGGCCCGCCCTCGGTTACGAGCAGTACTTC
-	TRBV10-3	-	TRBJ2-2	CAISEQGDLNTGELFF	TGTGCCATCAGTGAGCAGGGGGACTTAAACACCGGGGAGCTGTTTTTT
-	TRBV6-1	-	TRBJ2-7	CASNEQYF	TGTGCCAGCAACGAGCAGTACTTC
-	TRBV10-3	-	TRBJ2-1	CATTGGGSYNEQFF	TGTGCCACCACAGGGGGGGGATCCTACAATGAGCAGTTCTTC
-	TRBV19	-	TRBJ1-1	CASSIDGDTGAFF	TGTGCCAGTAGTATAGACGGAGACACAGGGGCTTTCTTT
-	TRBV7-3	-	TRBJ1-1	CASSLSAVNTEAFF	TGTGCCAGCAGCTTAAGCGCGGTTAACACTGAAGCTTTCTTT
once	TRBV6-1	TRBD2	TRBJ2-1	CASSEHAETSGSNEQFF	TGTGCCAGCAGTGAACACGCGGAGACTAGCGGATCAAATGAGCAGTTCTTC
few	TRBV19	-	TRBJ1-1	CASSHRPSNEAFF	TGTGCCAGTAGCCACCGCCCCAGTAATGAAGCTTTCTTT
-	TRBV5-4	-	TRBJ2-3	CASSFRVWADTQYF	TGTGCCAGCAGCTTTAGAGTCTGGGCGGATACGCAGTATTTT
-	TRBV21-1	-	TRBJ2-2	CASPPSAGGPNTGELFF	TGTGCCAGCCCCCCGAGCGCGGGAGGGCCGAACACCGGGGAGCTGTTTTTT
-	TRBV6-1	-	TRBJ1-3	CASSVGGAGNTIYF	TGTGCCAGCAGCGTAGGAGGGGCTGGAAACACCATATATTTT
-	TRBV11-3	TRBD2	TRBJ2-3	CASSPTGTRRNTQYF	TGTGCCAGCAGCCCAACTGGGACTAGAAGGAATACGCAGTATTTT
-	TRBV7-2	-	TRBJ1-1	CASSLDGDTNTEAFF	TGTGCCAGCAGCTTAGACGGGGACACGAACACTGAAGCTTTCTTT
-	TRBV7-2	-	TRBJ1-4	CASSFYDEKLFF	TGTGCCAGCAGCTTCTACGATGAAAAACTGTTTTTT
-	TRBV18	-	TRBJ1-5	CASSPGQNYQPQHF	TGTGCCAGCTCACCAGGACAGAATTATCAGCCCCAGCATTTT
-	TRBV7-7	TRBD2	TRBJ2-2	CASSAGGYTGELFF	TGTGCTAGCAGCGCCGGGGGGTACACCGGGGAGCTGTTTTTT